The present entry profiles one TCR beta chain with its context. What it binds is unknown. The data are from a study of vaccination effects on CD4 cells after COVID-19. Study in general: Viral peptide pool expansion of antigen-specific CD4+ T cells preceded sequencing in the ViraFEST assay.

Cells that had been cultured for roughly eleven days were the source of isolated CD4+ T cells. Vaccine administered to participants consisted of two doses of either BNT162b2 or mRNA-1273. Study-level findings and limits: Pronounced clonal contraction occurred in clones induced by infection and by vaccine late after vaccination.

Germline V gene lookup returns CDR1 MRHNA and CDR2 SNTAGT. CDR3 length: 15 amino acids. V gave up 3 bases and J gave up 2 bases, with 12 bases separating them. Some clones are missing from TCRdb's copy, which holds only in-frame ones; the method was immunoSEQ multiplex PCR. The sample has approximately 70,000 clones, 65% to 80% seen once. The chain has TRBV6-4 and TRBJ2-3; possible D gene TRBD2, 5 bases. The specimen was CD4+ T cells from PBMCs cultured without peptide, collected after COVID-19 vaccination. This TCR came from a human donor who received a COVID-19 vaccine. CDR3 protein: CASSEDWTITDTQYF. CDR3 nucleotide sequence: TGTGCCAGCAGTGAGGACTGGACCATCACAGATACGCAGTATTTT.